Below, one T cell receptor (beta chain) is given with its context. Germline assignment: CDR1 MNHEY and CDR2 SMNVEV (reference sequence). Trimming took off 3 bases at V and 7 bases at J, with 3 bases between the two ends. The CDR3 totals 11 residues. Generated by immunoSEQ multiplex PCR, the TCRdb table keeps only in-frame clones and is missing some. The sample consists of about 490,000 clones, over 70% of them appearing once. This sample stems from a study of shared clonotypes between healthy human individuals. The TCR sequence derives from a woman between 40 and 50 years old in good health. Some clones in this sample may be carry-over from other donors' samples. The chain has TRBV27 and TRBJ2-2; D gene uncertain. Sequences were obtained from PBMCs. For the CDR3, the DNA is TGTGCCAGCAGTTTCGGCGGGGAGCTGTTTTTT. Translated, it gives CASSFGGELFF.